This entry is about one T cell receptor beta chain. What it recognizes is unknown. The data were taken from a study of naive CD8 T cells in extremely preterm neonates. Study-level points and caveats: Compared with older groups, preterm CDR3s were shorter, with fewer N additions and less trimming.

Extremely preterm deliveries at roughly 22-28 weeks of gestation provided the preterm samples. From germline, CDR1 is SGHDT and CDR2 YYEEEE. This CDR3 has 14 amino acids. V shed 4 bases and J shed 0 bases, with 9 bases lying between them. Clones were sequenced by immunoSEQ multiplex PCR, and TCRdb holds only the in-frame ones, with some missing. The sample includes tens of thousands of clones, about nine tenths of them seen just once. The source is a boy who was born preterm. The genes are TRBV5-6 and TRBJ2-3, with D possibly matching TRBD1 (5 bases). Sequenced material: naive CD8+ T cells from cord blood. CDR3 loop: CASSLRASTDTQYF. In DNA, the CDR3 is TGTGCCAGCAGCCTCAGGGCTAGCACAGATACGCAGTATTTT.